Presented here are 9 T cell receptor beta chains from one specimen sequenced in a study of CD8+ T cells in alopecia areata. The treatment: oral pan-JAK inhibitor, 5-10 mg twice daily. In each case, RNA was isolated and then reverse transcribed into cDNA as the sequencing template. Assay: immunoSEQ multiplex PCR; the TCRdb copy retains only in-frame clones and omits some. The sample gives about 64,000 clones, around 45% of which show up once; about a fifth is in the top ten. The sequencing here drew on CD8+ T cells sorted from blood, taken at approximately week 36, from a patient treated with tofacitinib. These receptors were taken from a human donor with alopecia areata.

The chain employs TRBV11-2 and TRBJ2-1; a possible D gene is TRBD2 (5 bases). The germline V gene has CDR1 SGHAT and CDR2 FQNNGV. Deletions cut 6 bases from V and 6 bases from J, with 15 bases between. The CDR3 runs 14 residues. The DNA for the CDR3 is TGTGCCAGCAGTTACACACGGGAAGGCAATGAGCAGTTCTTC. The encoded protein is CASSYTREGNEQFF. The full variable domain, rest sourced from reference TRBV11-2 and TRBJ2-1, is EAGVAQSPRYKIIEKRQSVAFWCNPISGHATLYWYQQILGQGPKLLIQFQNNGVVDDSQLPKDRFSAERLKGVDSTLKIQPAKLEDSAVYLCASSYTREGNEQFFGPGTRLTVL.

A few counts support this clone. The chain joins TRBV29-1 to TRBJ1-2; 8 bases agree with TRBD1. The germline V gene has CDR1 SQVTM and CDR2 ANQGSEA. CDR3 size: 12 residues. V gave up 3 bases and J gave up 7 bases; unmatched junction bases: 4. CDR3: CSVEQGAVGYTF. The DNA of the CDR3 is TGCAGCGTTGAGCAGGGGGCAGTTGGCTACACCTTC.

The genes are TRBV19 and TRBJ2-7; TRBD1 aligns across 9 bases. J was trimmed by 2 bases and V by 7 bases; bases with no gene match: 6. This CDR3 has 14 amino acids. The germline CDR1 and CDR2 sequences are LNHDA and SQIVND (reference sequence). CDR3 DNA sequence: TGTGCCAGTATCCCCGGGACAGGGCCCTACGAGCAGTACTTC. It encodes CASIPGTGPYEQYF.

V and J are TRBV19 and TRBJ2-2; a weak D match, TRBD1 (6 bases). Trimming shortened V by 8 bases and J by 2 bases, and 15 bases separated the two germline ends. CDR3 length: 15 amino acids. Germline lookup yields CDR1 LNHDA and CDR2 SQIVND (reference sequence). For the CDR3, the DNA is TGTGCCAGTGCATCCCAGGGGATTAACACCGGGGAGCTGTTTTTT. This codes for CASASQGINTGELFF.

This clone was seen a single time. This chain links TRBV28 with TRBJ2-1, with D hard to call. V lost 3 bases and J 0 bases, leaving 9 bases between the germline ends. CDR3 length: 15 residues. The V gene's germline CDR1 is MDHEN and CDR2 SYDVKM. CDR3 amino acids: CASSLDWSSYNEQFF. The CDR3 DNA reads TGTGCCAGCAGTTTGGATTGGAGCTCCTACAATGAGCAGTTCTTC.

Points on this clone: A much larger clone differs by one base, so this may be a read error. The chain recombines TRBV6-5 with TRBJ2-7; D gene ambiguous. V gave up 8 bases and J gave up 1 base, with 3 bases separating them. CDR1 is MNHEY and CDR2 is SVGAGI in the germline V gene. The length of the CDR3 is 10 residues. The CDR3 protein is CASGSYEQYF. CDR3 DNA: TGTGCCAGCGGATCCTACGAGCAGTACTTC.

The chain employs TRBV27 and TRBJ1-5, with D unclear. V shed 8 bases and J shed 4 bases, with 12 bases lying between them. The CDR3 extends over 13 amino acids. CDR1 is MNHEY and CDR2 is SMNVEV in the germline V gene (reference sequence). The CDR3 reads CASGIVPNQPQHF. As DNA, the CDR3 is TGTGCCAGCGGAATCGTCCCTAATCAGCCCCAGCATTTT.

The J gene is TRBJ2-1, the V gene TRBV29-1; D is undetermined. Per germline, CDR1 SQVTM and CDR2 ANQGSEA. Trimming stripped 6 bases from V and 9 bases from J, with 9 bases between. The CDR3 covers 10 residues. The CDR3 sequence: CSVALGEQFF. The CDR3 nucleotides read TGCAGCGTGGCCCTCGGTGAGCAGTTCTTC.

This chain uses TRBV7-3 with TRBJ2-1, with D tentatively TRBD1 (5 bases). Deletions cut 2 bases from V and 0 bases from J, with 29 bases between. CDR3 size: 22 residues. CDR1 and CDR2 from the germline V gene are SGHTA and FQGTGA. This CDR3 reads CASSLYPIGREPLLSSYNEQFF. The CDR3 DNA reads TGTGCCAGCAGCTTATACCCTATTGGCAGGGAACCACTACTGAGCTCCTACAATGAGCAGTTCTTC.